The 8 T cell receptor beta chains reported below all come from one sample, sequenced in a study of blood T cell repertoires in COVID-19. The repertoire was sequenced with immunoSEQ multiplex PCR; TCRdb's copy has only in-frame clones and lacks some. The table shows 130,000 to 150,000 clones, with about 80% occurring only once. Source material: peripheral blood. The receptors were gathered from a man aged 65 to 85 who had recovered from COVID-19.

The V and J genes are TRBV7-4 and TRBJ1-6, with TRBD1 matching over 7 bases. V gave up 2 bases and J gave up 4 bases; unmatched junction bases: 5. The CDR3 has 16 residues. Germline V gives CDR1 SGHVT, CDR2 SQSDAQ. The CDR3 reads CASSLRGQGYNSPLHF. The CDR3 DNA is TGTGCCAGCAGCTTAAGGGGGCAGGGATATAATTCACCCCTCCACTTT.

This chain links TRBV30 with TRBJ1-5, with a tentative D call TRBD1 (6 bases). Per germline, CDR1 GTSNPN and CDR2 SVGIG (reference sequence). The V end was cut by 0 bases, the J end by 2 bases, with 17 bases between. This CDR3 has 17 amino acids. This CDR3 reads CAWSVAGAYVGNQPQHF. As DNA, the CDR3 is TGTGCCTGGAGTGTTGCAGGGGCTTACGTCGGCAATCAGCCCCAGCATTTT.

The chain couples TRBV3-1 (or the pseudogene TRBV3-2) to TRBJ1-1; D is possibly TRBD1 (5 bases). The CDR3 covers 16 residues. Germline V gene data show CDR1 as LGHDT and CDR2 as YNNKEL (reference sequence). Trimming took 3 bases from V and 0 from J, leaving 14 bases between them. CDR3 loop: CASSHSQGGLNTEAFF. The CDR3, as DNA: TGTGCCAGCAGCCATTCCCAGGGTGGTTTGAACACTGAAGCTTTCTTT.

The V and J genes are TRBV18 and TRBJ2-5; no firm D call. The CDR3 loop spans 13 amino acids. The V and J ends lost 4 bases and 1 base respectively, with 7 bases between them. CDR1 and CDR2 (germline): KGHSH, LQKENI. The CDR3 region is CASSLGSQETQYF. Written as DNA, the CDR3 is TGTGCCAGCTCACTCGGGTCCCAAGAGACCCAGTACTTC.

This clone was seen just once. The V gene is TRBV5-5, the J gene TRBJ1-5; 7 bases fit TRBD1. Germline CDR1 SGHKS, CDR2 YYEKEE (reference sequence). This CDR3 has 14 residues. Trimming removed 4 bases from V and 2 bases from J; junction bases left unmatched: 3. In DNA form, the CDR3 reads TGTGCCAGCAGCCATACAGGGGGCAATCAGCCCCAGCATTTT. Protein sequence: CASSHTGGNQPQHF.

CDR3 sequence reads: CAISMGLAGAYEQYF. CDR3 bases: TGTGCCATCTCGATGGGACTAGCGGGCGCCTACGAGCAGTACTTC. The chain is built from TRBV15 and TRBJ2-7, with 12 bases aligning to TRBD2. Germline V lookup: CDR1 LNHNV, CDR2 YYDKDF (reference sequence). The CDR3 has 15 residues. V gave up 10 bases and J gave up 2 bases; unmatched junction bases: 9.

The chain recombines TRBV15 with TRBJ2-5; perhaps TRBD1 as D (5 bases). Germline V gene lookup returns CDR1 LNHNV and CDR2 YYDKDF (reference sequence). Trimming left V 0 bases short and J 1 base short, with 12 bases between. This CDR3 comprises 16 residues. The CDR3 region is CATSRDSIDSQETQYF. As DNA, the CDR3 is TGTGCCACCAGCAGAGATTCAATAGACAGCCAAGAGACCCAGTACTTC.

The CDR3 region is CASSRTPGLAGLEQYF. In nucleotides, the CDR3 is TGTGCCAGCAGTCGGACCCCGGGACTAGCGGGACTCGAGCAGTACTTC. The chain couples TRBV27 to TRBJ2-7; 13 positions match TRBD2. The V gene end was trimmed by 5 bases and the J gene end by 6 bases; junction bases not matched to a gene: 10. This CDR3 contains 16 residues. Looked up from germline, CDR1 is MNHEY and CDR2 is SMNVEV (reference sequence).